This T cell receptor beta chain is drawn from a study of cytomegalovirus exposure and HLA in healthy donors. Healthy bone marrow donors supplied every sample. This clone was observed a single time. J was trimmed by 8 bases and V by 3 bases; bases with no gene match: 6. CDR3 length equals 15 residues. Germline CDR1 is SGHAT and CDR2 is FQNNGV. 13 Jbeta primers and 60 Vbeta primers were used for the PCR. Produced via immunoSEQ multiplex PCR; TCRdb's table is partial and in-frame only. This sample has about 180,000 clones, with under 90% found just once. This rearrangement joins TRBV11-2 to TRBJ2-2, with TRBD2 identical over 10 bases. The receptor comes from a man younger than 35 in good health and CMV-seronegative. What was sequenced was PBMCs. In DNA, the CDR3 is TGTGCCAGCAGCTTTAGCGGGAGGTCCCTTGGGGAGCTGTTTTTT. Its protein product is CASSFSGRSLGELFF.